Reported below is one TCR beta chain. Its antigen remains unknown. Clones were read by immunoSEQ multiplex PCR, and TCRdb kept only the in-frame ones, dropping some. This sample has approximately 6,400 clones; over 60% occur once, and the top ten carry more than 12%. The data belong to a study of T cells and Merkel cell carcinoma outcomes. Trimming left V 3 bases short and J 2 bases short, with 11 bases between. The germline CDR1 and CDR2 sequences are MDHEN and SYDVKM. The CDR3 loop spans 14 amino acids. Study outcomes and limitations: In Merkel cell carcinoma, repertoire and T-cell density reportedly predicted outcomes.

J is TRBJ2-7 and V is TRBV28; tentatively, D is TRBD1 (6 bases). The material sequenced was tumor tissue from Merkel cell carcinoma. This clonotype originated in a human donor with Merkel cell carcinoma. Some clones in this sample may be carry-over from other donors' samples. CDR3 bases: TGTGCCAGCAGTTTGGCGGCAGGGGCCTACGAGCAGTACTTC. Its translation: CASSLAAGAYEQYF.